These 6 T cell receptor beta chains were sequenced from one sample in a study of hypomethylating agent response in myelodysplastic syndrome. The protocol was immunoSEQ multiplex PCR, while the TCRdb copy is restricted to in-frame clones and leaves out a portion. The sample holds around 11,000 clones, about 83% seen once. The sample was bone marrow, taken before or after starting hypomethylating agent treatment for myelodysplastic syndrome (not recorded which). The source of these receptors is a human donor with myelodysplastic syndrome.

This clone was counted only a few times. DNA of the CDR3: TGTGCCAGCAGCCGACAGGGGAACTATGGCTACACCTTC. Encoded protein: CASSRQGNYGYTF. This chain links TRBV7-9 with TRBJ1-2; 8 nucleotides line up with TRBD1. Per the germline V gene, CDR1 is SEHNR and CDR2 is FQNEAQ (reference sequence). This CDR3 comprises 13 residues. After removal of 5 bases from V and 2 bases from J, the junction contained 1 base not matched to a gene.

The rearrangement uses TRBV5-1 and TRBJ1-2; D is unresolved. Germline V lookup: CDR1 SGHRS, CDR2 YFSETQ. V was pared by 0 bases and J by 5 bases, with 20 bases between. The CDR3 is 17 residues long. CDR3 DNA: TGCGCCAGCAGCTTGGCCAGTGTGGTAGGATTGGGTTATGGCTACACCTTC. Protein product: CASSLASVVGLGYGYTF.

The genes are TRBV7-3 and TRBJ1-6; TRBD1 matches at 8 bases. The germline gives CDR1 SGHTA, CDR2 FQGTGA. The CDR3 has 15 amino acids. The junction had 9 bases not matched to a gene; V was cut back by 4 bases and J by 10 bases. The CDR3 region is CASSSRTGNGSPLHF. The CDR3 DNA sequence: TGTGCCAGCAGCTCGCGGACAGGGAACGGATCACCCCTCCACTTT.

This clone appeared a single time. The rearrangement joins TRBV16 to TRBJ2-1; no definite D call. Germline V gene lookup returns CDR1 KGHSY and CDR2 FQNENV. This CDR3 comprises 11 residues. Trimming took 0 bases from V and 10 from J, leaving 4 bases between them. The chain's CDR3 is CASSQSREQFF. The CDR3 nucleotides are TGTGCCAGCAGCCAATCTAGGGAGCAGTTCTTC.

This clone appeared once. Written as DNA, the CDR3 is TGTGCCAGCAGCGTACCGGGACAGGGTCTTCGGTACTTC. Protein sequence: CASSVPGQGLRYF. The chain has TRBV7-2 and TRBJ2-7, with 9 positions matching TRBD1. V shed 5 bases and J 12 bases; nucleotides not matched to a gene: 11. CDR3 length: 13 residues. CDR1 is SGHTA, CDR2 FQGNSA, per germline.

The chain combines TRBV30 with TRBJ1-6; unclear D gene. CDR1 and CDR2 from the germline V gene are GTSNPN and SVGIG (reference sequence). Trimming took off 1 base at V and 0 bases at J, with 7 bases between the two ends. The CDR3 is 15 residues long. Here the CDR3 reads CAWSALLSYNSPLHF. In DNA form, the CDR3 reads TGTGCCTGGAGTGCCCTCCTCTCCTATAATTCACCCCTCCACTTT.